This TCR beta chain came from a study of T cells after yellow fever vaccination. TCRdb processed the 5' RACE reads anew with MiXCR; each CDR3 protein has one entry. The sample yields tens of thousands of distinct CDR3 sequences, under 8% seen once. This clonotype was seen ten or more times. The CDR3 runs to 15 residues. V gave up 6 bases and J gave up 2 bases; unmatched junction bases: 7. Germline CDR1 is ENHRY and CDR2 is SYGVKD. The material sequenced was CD8+ T cells sorted from PBMCs, taken roughly 47 days after the first yellow fever vaccination. V gene TRBV10-3 combines with J gene TRBJ2-7; 10 bases match TRBD1. This sequence was found in a man between 18 and 35 years old who received the YFV17D yellow fever vaccine. This CDR3 reads CAIRGGGQGTYEQYF. DNA for the CDR3: TGTGCCATCAGAGGTGGGGGACAGGGGACCTACGAGCAGTACTTC.